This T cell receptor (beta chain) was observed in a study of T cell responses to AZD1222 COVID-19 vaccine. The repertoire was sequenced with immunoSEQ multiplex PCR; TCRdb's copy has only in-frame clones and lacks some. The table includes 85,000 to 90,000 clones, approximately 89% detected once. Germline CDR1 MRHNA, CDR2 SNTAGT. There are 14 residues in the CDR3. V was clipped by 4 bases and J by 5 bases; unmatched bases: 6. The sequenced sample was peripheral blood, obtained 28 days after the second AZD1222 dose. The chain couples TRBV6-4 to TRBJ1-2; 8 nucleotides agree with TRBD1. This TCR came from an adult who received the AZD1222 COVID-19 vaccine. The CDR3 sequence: CASSGDRFFYGYTF. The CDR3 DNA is TGTGCCAGCAGTGGGGACAGGTTCTTTTATGGCTACACCTTC.